This TCR beta chain was retrieved from a study of OX40 agonist ivuxolimab in advanced cancers. The method was immunoSEQ multiplex PCR; TCRdb's version includes in-frame clones alone and lacks a portion of them. The sample carries under 70,000 clones, 86% recorded once. General study points: CD8+ T cells showed, on average, more clonal expansion than CD4+ cells. In the expanded peripheral T cells, antigen specificity was never determined.

Unmatched junction bases numbered 4, after V lost 0 bases and J lost 6 bases. Germline V gene sequence: CDR1 GTSNPN, CDR2 SVGIG (reference sequence). The CDR3 spans 13 residues. Comment on this clone: Its antigen is undetermined.

The sequenced sample was CD4+ or CD8+ T cells sorted from blood, obtained in a trial of the OX40 agonist ivuxolimab. The chain couples TRBV30 to TRBJ1-2; the match to TRBD1 covers 7 bases. This TCR came from an adult with an advanced solid tumor such as melanoma, head and neck, liver or kidney cancer. In DNA form, the CDR3 reads TGTGCCTGGAGTGTAAAGGGGGCAAATGGCTACACCTTC. This gives the protein CAWSVKGANGYTF. The whole variable domain, remainder taken from reference TRBV30 and TRBJ1-2, is SQTIHQWPATLVQPVGSPLSLECTVEGTSNPNLYWYRQAAGRGLQLLFYSVGIGQISSEVPQNLSASRPQDRQFILSSKKLLLSDSGFYLCAWSVKGANGYTFGSGTRLTVV.